Shown below are 8 T cell receptor beta chains from a single sample sequenced in a study of tissue T cells after allogeneic stem cell transplantation. Time point: mouse harvest day 14 after allogeneic transplant. Mouse grafts combined 10^7 T-cell-depleted bone marrow cells with 10^6 splenic CD5+ T cells. Libraries were prepared by immunoSEQ multiplex PCR; TCRdb keeps only in-frame clonotypes and omits some of them. The table records several thousand clones, roughly a third of them present only once. The sequencing input was skin. The receptors stem from a female BALB/c mouse given C57BL/6 T cells with graft-versus-host disease after an allogeneic hematopoietic cell transplant.

This clone ranks as large. Each gene name is a mouse one. CDR3 DNA, as far as it was read: TGTGCCAGCAGCCCCGACTGGGGGAGCTATGCTGAGCAGTTC. This encodes CASSPDWGSYAEQF. The CDR3 reads in full as CASSPDWGSYAEQFF. J is TRBJ2-1 and V is TRBV4; TRBD2 matches 9 bases. Read coverage stops 1 residue before the CDR3 terminus; the germline J gene supplies the remainder. CDR1 LGHDT and CDR2 YNNKQL come from the germline V gene (reference sequence). The CDR3 totals 15 residues. Trimming cost V 5 bases and J 3 bases; bases outside gene matches: 5. Full variable domain (missing parts from reference TRBV4 and TRBJ2-1): ETAVFQTPNYHVTQVGNEVSFNCKQTLGHDTMYWYKQDSKKLLKIMFSYNNKQLIVNETVPRRFSPQSSDKAHLNLRIKSVEPEDSAVYLCASSPDWGSYAEQFFGPGTRLTVL.

Remarks on this clone: Each gene name is a mouse one. The observed sequence ends 1 residue before the CDR3 terminus, with the missing tail filled in from the germline J gene. The V and J genes are TRBV12-2 and TRBJ2-7; tentative D call: TRBD1 (5 bases). V was shortened by 3 bases and J by 3 bases, with 8 bases between the two germline ends. The V gene's germline CDR1 is SGHLS and CDR2 HYDKME. The CDR3 is 12 amino acids. The CDR3 is CASSVDSYEQYF. The DNA read from the CDR3 is TGTGCCAGCTCTGTCGACAGCTATGAACAGTAC.

Of note for this clone: The genes are named according to mouse. CDR3: CTCSAQTGQLYF. Incomplete CDR3 DNA: TGCACCTGCAGTGCACAAACCGGGCAGCTCTAC. This sequence joins TRBV1 and TRBJ2-2; no reliable D call. The read finishes 1 residue shy of the CDR3 end, and the germline J gene is used to complete it. The CDR3 is 12 residues long. CDR1 and CDR2 from the germline V gene are NSQYPW and LRSPGD (reference sequence). The V end lost 2 bases, the J end lost 5 bases, and 3 bases lay between the germline ends.

This clone occurred a few times. The genes and germline here are from mouse. The read finishes 1 residue shy of the CDR3 end, and the germline J gene is used to complete it. The chain has TRBV13-3 and TRBJ2-1; 10 bases fit TRBD2. The germline CDR1 and CDR2 sequences are NNHDY and SYVADS. V dropped 5 bases and J dropped 0; count of bases not matched to a gene: 2. The CDR3 has 15 amino acids. CDR3 residues: CASSDWGVNYAEQFF. The sequenced CDR3 bases are TGTGCCAGCAGCGACTGGGGGGTTAACTATGCTGAGCAGTTC.

This clone rates as medium-sized (0.01 to 0.1%). Gene names denote mouse genes. The sequenced fragment ends 1 residue before the CDR3 boundary, so the rest is inferred from the germline J gene. The chain employs TRBV26 and TRBJ2-3, with 9 nucleotides matching TRBD2. CDR1 and CDR2 from the germline V gene are KGHPV and FQNQEV (reference sequence). The ends lost 6 bases at V and 0 bases at J; junction bases unmatched: 4. This CDR3 contains 15 residues. CDR3 in amino acids: CASRRTGASAETLYF. CDR3 DNA (partial): TGTGCCAGCAGGCGGACTGGGGCTAGTGCAGAAACGCTGTAT.

Points on this clone: The listed genes are named as in mouse. The read comes to an end 1 residue before the CDR3 does, leaving the germline J gene to fill in the end. The chain employs TRBV13-2 and TRBJ1-4; 10 bases match TRBD1. The CDR3 covers 15 residues. The junction had 3 bases not matched to a gene; V was cut back by 0 bases and J by 7 bases. CDR1 NNHNN and CDR2 SYGAGS come from the germline V gene (reference sequence). The CDR3 reads CASGDAGTGAERLFF. The sequenced part of the CDR3 DNA is TGTGCCAGCGGTGATGCGGGGACAGGGGCCGAAAGATTATTT.

This clone is categorized as medium-sized. Mouse gene names apply. The read ends 1 residue shy of where the CDR3 ends; the end is completed using the germline J gene. This chain uses TRBV23 with TRBJ2-1; the table's D call, TRBD1, was not checked against the DNA. Germline CDR1 KGHTA, CDR2 FQNQQP. The CDR3 is made up of 13 amino acids. The CDR3 loop reads CSSRQGNYAEQFF. The sequenced CDR3 bases are TGCTCCAGCAGACAGGGGAACTATGCTGAGCAGTTC.

Remarks on this clone: Gene names and germline match the mouse. Other DNA sequences of this sample code for an identical CDR3. The CDR3 DNA, read in part, is TGTGCCAGCAGTCTCAGGGGGGCTAGTGCAGAAACGCTGTAT. It translates to CASSLRGASAETLY. The full CDR3 sequence reads CASSLRGASAETLYF. The chain is built from TRBV26 and TRBJ2-3; D possibly uses TRBD1 or TRBD2 (7 bases each). The observed sequence ends 1 residue before the CDR3 terminus, with the missing tail filled in from the germline J gene. Deletions cut 3 bases from V and 0 bases from J, with 10 bases between. CDR3 length: 15 amino acids. Germline V gene data show CDR1 as KGHPV and CDR2 as FQNQEV (reference sequence).